Sequencing of this T cell receptor beta chain was carried out in a study of blood T cell repertoires in COVID-19. Looking at the study overall: Donors in the United States, Italy and Spain gave samples during acute or convalescent COVID-19.

The CDR3 has 15 amino acids. J gave up 6 bases and V 3 bases, and 6 bases lay outside the gene matches. Germline CDR1 is SGHVS and CDR2 is FNYEAQ. Profiled with immunoSEQ multiplex PCR; TCRdb holds only in-frame clones, not every one. Of around 130,000 clones listed, over 75% are singletons. V is TRBV7-6 and J is TRBJ2-7; 12 bases are shared with TRBD1. Sequencing used peripheral blood. The origin of this receptor is a man in his forties with active or convalescent COVID-19. This CDR3 is CASSLAGTGGREQYF. For the CDR3, the DNA is TGTGCCAGCAGCTTGGCCGGGACAGGGGGCCGCGAGCAGTACTTC.